This passage covers 13 T cell receptor beta chains from one sample sequenced in a study of blood T cell repertoires in COVID-19. Libraries were prepared by immunoSEQ multiplex PCR; TCRdb keeps only in-frame clonotypes and omits some of them. The sample has about 210,000 clones, under 85% seen once; the top ten hold under 10%. Sample: peripheral blood. These receptors all come from a woman older than 75 with COVID-19, enrolled during active disease.

The chain joins TRBV11-2 to TRBJ2-5; D may be TRBD2 (6 bases). Trimming took 5 bases from V and 2 from J, leaving 9 bases between them. Germline V CDR1 and CDR2: SGHAT, FQNNGV. This CDR3 has 13 residues. CDR3 DNA: TGTGCCAGCAGCCGGGGACTTCAAGAGACCCAGTACTTC. The encoded protein is CASSRGLQETQYF.

The J gene is TRBJ1-2, the V gene TRBV5-1; D is unresolved. Trimming shortened V by 4 bases and J by 3 bases, and 10 bases separated the two germline ends. The germline gives CDR1 SGHRS, CDR2 YFSETQ. The CDR3 runs 13 residues. CDR3 in amino acids: CASSPGIDYGYTF. In DNA, the CDR3 is TGCGCCAGCAGCCCGGGAATCGACTATGGCTACACCTTC. Supplemented by reference TRBV5-1 and TRBJ1-2, the full variable domain reads KAGVTQTPRYLIKTRGQQVTLSCSPISGHRSVSWYQQTPGQGLQFLFEYFSETQRNKGNFPGRFSGRQFSNSRSEMNVSTLELGDSALYLCASSPGIDYGYTFGSGTRLTVV.

This chain connects TRBV9 to TRBJ2-5; maybe TRBD1 (5 bases). Trimming pared 0 bases from V and 5 bases from J, leaving 17 bases between. Per germline, CDR1 SGDLS and CDR2 YYNGEE. The CDR3 runs to 16 residues. The CDR3 loop is CASSVGGSPQVETQYF. CDR3 coding DNA: TGTGCCAGCAGCGTAGGGGGCTCCCCGCAGGTGGAGACCCAGTACTTC.

The chain couples TRBV2 to TRBJ2-1; 9 positions match TRBD2. J lost 0 bases, V lost 6 bases, and 9 bases had no gene match. The CDR3 contains 17 residues. Germline CDR1 reads SNHLY; CDR2 reads FYNNEI. In DNA form, the CDR3 reads TGTGCCAGCAGGCTCCGATTAGCGGGAGCCTCCTACAATGAGCAGTTCTTC. It encodes CASRLRLAGASYNEQFF.

The rearrangement joins TRBV6-5 to TRBJ1-5, with D unclear. Germline values: CDR1 MNHEY, CDR2 SVGAGI. V lost 7 bases, J lost 6 bases, and 13 bases lay in between. The CDR3 is 13 amino acids. This CDR3 reads CASTVDYGQPQHF. The CDR3 nucleotides are TGTGCCAGCACAGTCGATTATGGTCAGCCCCAGCATTTT.

The chain couples TRBV25-1 to TRBJ1-2; a weak D match, TRBD1 (5 bases). CDR1 MGHDK and CDR2 SYGVNS come from the germline V gene. CDR3 length: 14 residues. With 3 bases removed from V and 5 bases from J, the gap between germline ends came to 13 bases. CDR3 DNA: TGTGCCAGCAGTGATGTCAGGGCGGGGTATGGCTACACCTTC. Its protein is CASSDVRAGYGYTF.

The count of this clone is one. One end of the junction does not line up with germline, which may come from a read error. The sample contains more than one DNA sequence encoding this CDR3. The chain employs TRBV6-5 and TRBJ1-3, with D unresolved. Germline V gene data show CDR1 as MNHEY and CDR2 as SVGAGI. CDR3 size: 13 residues. The CDR3 DNA reads TGTGCCAGTAGTTACAGCGCCGAAGACACCATATATTTT. Residues: CASSYSAEDTIYF.

The chain joins TRBV5-5 to TRBJ2-1; D not certain. With 0 bases removed from V and 3 bases from J, the gap between germline ends came to 10 bases. The V gene's germline CDR1 is SGHKS and CDR2 YYEKEE (reference sequence). The CDR3 sequence is 15 residues long. CDR3 region: CASSLEEHRYNEQFF. DNA of the CDR3: TGTGCCAGCAGCTTGGAAGAGCACCGCTACAATGAGCAGTTCTTC.

The rearrangement joins TRBV2 to TRBJ1-2, with TRBD1 matching 8 bases. This CDR3 has 14 residues. Trimming took 6 bases from V and 0 from J; bases not matched to a gene: 3. Germline CDR1 reads SNHLY; CDR2 reads FYNNEI. The CDR3 DNA follows: TGTGCCAGCAGCCGGGGACAGGCTAACTATGGCTACACCTTC. Its protein is CASSRGQANYGYTF.

The chain recombines TRBV7-9 with TRBJ2-4; 12 bases line up with TRBD2. Looked up from germline, CDR1 is SEHNR and CDR2 is FQNEAQ (reference sequence). Unmatched junction bases numbered 4, after V lost 4 bases and J lost 0 bases. The CDR3 is 17 residues long. CDR3 bases: TGTGCCAGCAGCTCGACTAGCGGGAGCCTAGCCAAAAACATTCAGTACTTC. Protein sequence: CASSSTSGSLAKNIQYF.

The rearrangement links TRBV2 to TRBJ1-1, with 8 bases matching TRBD1. This CDR3 has 14 residues. With 6 bases clipped from V and 2 bases from J, the junction kept 5 bases outside the gene matches. The germline V gene encodes CDR1 SNHLY and CDR2 FYNNEI. The CDR3 spells CASSIQGANTEAFF. Written as DNA, the CDR3 is TGTGCCAGCAGCATCCAGGGGGCAAACACTGAAGCTTTCTTT.

Here the CDR3 reads CASRRLAVNTGELFF. The CDR3, as DNA: TGTGCCAGTAGGCGACTAGCGGTCAACACCGGGGAGCTGTTTTTT. The V gene is TRBV19, the J gene TRBJ2-2; TRBD2 matches 9 bases. Germline V gene data show CDR1 as LNHDA and CDR2 as SQIVND (reference sequence). This CDR3 comprises 15 residues. With 6 bases clipped from V and 2 bases from J, the junction kept 4 bases outside the gene matches.

The chain is built from TRBV7-2 and TRBJ2-1, with TRBD1 matching over 9 bases. The CDR3 length is 14 residues. Germline assignment: CDR1 SGHTA and CDR2 FQGNSA. Germline trimming cut 4 bases from V and 5 bases from J; bases unmatched to any gene: 3. CDR3 region: CASSYRGLNNEQFF. The CDR3 DNA is TGTGCCAGCAGCTACAGGGGGCTTAACAATGAGCAGTTCTTC.